This TCR beta chain is drawn from a study of CD8 T cells in ankylosing spondylitis. Using quantitative 5'-RACE with molecular barcodes, the authors made TCR beta libraries. TCRdb recomputed calls from the 5' RACE reads with MiXCR, one row per CDR3 protein. The sample lists under 30,000 distinct CDR3 sequences; approximately 8% were seen once. CDR3 length: 14 residues. In germline, CDR1 is MDHEN, CDR2 SYDVKM. Trimming removed 6 bases from V and 3 bases from J, with 13 bases in between. Sequenced material: blood. The chain employs TRBV28 and TRBJ2-3, with D maybe TRBD1 (5 bases). The receptor comes from a male donor with ankylosing spondylitis or in good health (not recorded which). CDR3 bases: TGTGCCAGCAGGAGACAGCCTGATACAGATACGCAGTATTTT. The encoded protein is CASRRQPDTDTQYF.